This T cell receptor (beta chain) is drawn from a study of somatic mutations in cytotoxic T cells in rheumatoid arthritis. Study background: The researchers flow-sorted some T-cell populations stained with V beta antibodies and got nearly 100% purity, and these included V beta1+ cells sequenced for TCRB.

Study-wide findings and caveats: In rheumatoid arthritis patients, unlike healthy controls, CD8+ clonality rose with age.

With respect to this clone: Its antigen is as yet unknown.

TCRdb's copy holds only in-frame clones and misses some; the assay was immunoSEQ multiplex PCR. The sample holds around 15,000 clones, roughly 78% seen once. The source material was CD8+ T cells sorted from blood. This receptor was taken from a woman aged 45-65 years with rheumatoid arthritis.

As DNA, the CDR3 is TGTGCCAGCAGCCCCTACAGAAAGAACTACAATGAGCAGTTCTTC. It specifies CASSPYRKNYNEQFF. This chain joins TRBV11-2 and TRBJ2-1; D not certain. Germline assignment: CDR1 SGHAT and CDR2 FQNNGV. This CDR3 has 15 residues. V was clipped by 5 bases and J by 3 bases, with 14 bases between them.